This TCR beta chain was retrieved from a study of T cell responses to AZD1222 COVID-19 vaccine. As for the study in general: Investigators merged groups given second doses at roughly 4 or roughly 12 weeks. Study results and caveats: Following two doses of AZD1222, Spike-specific TCR breadth and depth rose. Baseline antibody screening turned up just six or seven seropositive AZD1222 recipients.

Looked up from germline, CDR1 is LNHDA and CDR2 is SQIVND (reference sequence). V was shortened by 0 bases and J by 2 bases, with 4 bases between the two germline ends. The CDR3 spans 13 residues. The assay was immunoSEQ multiplex PCR, and TCRdb's table has in-frame clones only and misses some. Of about 130,000 clones in the sample, roughly 90% are singletons; the top ten hold 1.9%. For this clone: Antigen specificity is unknown.

This specimen was peripheral blood, taken on day 0 of AZD1222 vaccination. The TCR was taken from an adult in good health. The chain couples TRBV19 to TRBJ1-1; D not certain. The CDR3, as DNA: TGTGCCAGTAGTATAGAGGGTAACACTGAAGCTTTCTTT. This gives the protein CASSIEGNTEAFF.